This entry lists 7 T cell receptor beta chains sequenced from one sample in a study of response to subunit inactivated influenza vaccine. From the RT-PCR reads, TCRdb called clonotypes with MiXCR, one entry per CDR3 protein. The top ten clones hold roughly 40% of a sample with 150,000 to 200,000 distinct CDR3 sequences, roughly 10% of them seen once. Sequences were derived from CD8+ T cells sorted from PBMCs, sampled about 24 months after vaccination. The source of these receptors is a man between 50 and 75 years old who received an inactivated influenza vaccine.

The V gene is TRBV4-2, the J gene TRBJ1-1, with D unclear. The ends were cut back, 1 base at V and 3 bases at J, with 24 bases in the middle. Germline lookup yields CDR1 LGHNA and CDR2 YNFKEQ. The CDR3 spans 19 residues. The CDR3 is CASSQVNSFGNDIYTEAFF. In DNA form, the CDR3 reads TGTGCCAGCAGCCAAGTAAATAGCTTCGGGAATGACATCTACACTGAAGCTTTCTTT.

This clonotype was counted ten times or more. The rearrangement links TRBV7-8 to TRBJ2-7; possible D gene TRBD1, 7 bases. Trimming shortened V by 6 bases and J by 4 bases, and 16 bases separated the two germline ends. Looked up from germline, CDR1 is SGHVS and CDR2 is FQNEAQ. The CDR3 sequence is 14 residues long. The CDR3 bases are TGTGCCAGCAGACCGGGCAGGGGGGTATACGAGCAGTACTTC. Protein: CASRPGRGVYEQYF.

In this sample, this clonotype turned up a few times. V is TRBV10-3 and J is TRBJ2-3; the D gene is possibly TRBD2 (5 bases). Looked up from germline, CDR1 is ENHRY and CDR2 is SYGVKD. The V end was cut by 10 bases, the J end by 1 base, with 12 bases between. This CDR3 has 13 amino acids. The DNA for the CDR3 is TGTGCCACCTCGGACTGGGGCACAGATACGCAGTATTTT. This encodes CATSDWGTDTQYF.

This sequence joins TRBV7-6 and TRBJ2-7; 9 bases agree with TRBD1. Per germline, CDR1 SGHVS and CDR2 FNYEAQ. The V and J ends lost 4 bases and 6 bases, in that order; junction bases with no gene match: 13. This CDR3 contains 16 residues. CDR3 coding DNA: TGTGCCAGCAGCTCTTCCGGGACAGGGAAGTTCGGCGAGCAGTACTTC. Translation gives CASSSSGTGKFGEQYF.

The V gene is TRBV12-3 or TRBV12-4, the J gene TRBJ1-1; 7 bases line up with TRBD1. V shed 5 bases and J 6 bases; nucleotides not matched to a gene: 9. The CDR3 contains 14 residues. The CDR3 region is CASSARQGISEAFF. In nucleotides, the CDR3 is TGTGCCAGCAGTGCTAGACAGGGAATATCTGAAGCTTTCTTT.

In this sample, this clonotype turned up many times. The V call is TRBV29-1, the J call TRBJ2-2, with D perhaps being TRBD1 or TRBD2 (5 bases each). CDR1 and CDR2 (germline): SQVTM, ANQGSEA. The CDR3 has 14 residues. V lost 6 bases and J 2 bases, leaving 13 bases between the germline ends. The CDR3 is CSVVLGVNTGELFF. The CDR3 nucleotides are TGCAGCGTGGTTTTGGGGGTCAACACCGGGGAGCTGTTTTTT.

This clonotype was detected many times. J is TRBJ2-3 and V is TRBV9; 9 bases are shared with TRBD2. Per the germline V gene, CDR1 is SGDLS and CDR2 is YYNGEE. V lost 4 bases, J lost 6 bases, and 6 bases stayed unmatched. CDR3 length equals 14 residues. For the CDR3, the DNA is TGTGCCAGCAGCCCATGGACTAGCGAGGATACGCAGTATTTT. Its protein product is CASSPWTSEDTQYF.